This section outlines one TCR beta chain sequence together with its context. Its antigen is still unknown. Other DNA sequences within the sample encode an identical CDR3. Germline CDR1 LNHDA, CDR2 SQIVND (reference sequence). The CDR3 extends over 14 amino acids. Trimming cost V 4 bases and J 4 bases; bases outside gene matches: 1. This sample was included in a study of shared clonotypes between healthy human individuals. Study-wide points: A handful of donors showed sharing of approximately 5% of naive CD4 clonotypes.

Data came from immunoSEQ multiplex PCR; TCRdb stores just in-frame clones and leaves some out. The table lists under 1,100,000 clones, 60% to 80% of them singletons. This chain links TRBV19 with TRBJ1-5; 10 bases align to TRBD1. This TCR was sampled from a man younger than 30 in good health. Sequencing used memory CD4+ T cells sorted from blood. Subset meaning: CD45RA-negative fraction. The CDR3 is CASSTDRGNQPQHF. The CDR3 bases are TGTGCCAGTAGTACGGACAGGGGGAATCAGCCCCAGCATTTT.